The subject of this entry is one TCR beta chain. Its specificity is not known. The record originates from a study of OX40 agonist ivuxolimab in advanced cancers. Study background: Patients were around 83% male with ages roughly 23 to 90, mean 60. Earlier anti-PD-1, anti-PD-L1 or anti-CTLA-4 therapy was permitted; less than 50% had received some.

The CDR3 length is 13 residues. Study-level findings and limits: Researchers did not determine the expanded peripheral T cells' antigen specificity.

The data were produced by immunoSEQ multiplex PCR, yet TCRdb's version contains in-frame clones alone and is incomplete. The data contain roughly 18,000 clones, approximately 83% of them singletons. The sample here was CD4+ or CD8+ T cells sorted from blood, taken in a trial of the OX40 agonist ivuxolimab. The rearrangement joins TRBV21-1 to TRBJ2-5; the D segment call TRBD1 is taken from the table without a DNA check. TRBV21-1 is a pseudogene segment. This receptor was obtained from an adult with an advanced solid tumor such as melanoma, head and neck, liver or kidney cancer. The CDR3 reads CASSRQEQETQYF. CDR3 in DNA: TGTGCCAGCAGCAGGCAGGAACAAGAGACCCAGTACTTC.